This note documents a single TCR beta chain sequence. Its antigen remains unknown. The CDR3 has 14 amino acids. V was trimmed by 2 bases and J by 7 bases, leaving 14 bases between them. Germline values: CDR1 MNHNS, CDR2 SASEGT. TCRbeta libraries averaged around 39,000 productive templates per sample. Data came from immunoSEQ multiplex PCR; TCRdb stores just in-frame clones and leaves some out. The sample has approximately 3,700 clones, 82% seen once. The sample comes from a study of STAT3 mutations in large granular lymphocyte leukemia. The overall study: More than half of T-LGLL patients received immunosuppressive therapy.

Findings of the study overall: Every T-LGLL patient had at least one immunodominant TCRbeta clonotype. Variable sampling intervals and differing treatment regimens complicated linking therapy response to TCR clonal burden changes.

The chain has TRBV6-1 and TRBJ1-2; no definite D call. The source of this sequence is a boy younger than 18 with T-cell large granular lymphocyte leukemia. Some clones in this sample may be carry-over from other donors' samples. The sample consisted of peripheral blood mononuclear cells. The CDR3 bases are TGTGCCAGCAGTGAATTTGGGCTTTTGGTTGGCTACACCTTC. Protein sequence: CASSEFGLLVGYTF.